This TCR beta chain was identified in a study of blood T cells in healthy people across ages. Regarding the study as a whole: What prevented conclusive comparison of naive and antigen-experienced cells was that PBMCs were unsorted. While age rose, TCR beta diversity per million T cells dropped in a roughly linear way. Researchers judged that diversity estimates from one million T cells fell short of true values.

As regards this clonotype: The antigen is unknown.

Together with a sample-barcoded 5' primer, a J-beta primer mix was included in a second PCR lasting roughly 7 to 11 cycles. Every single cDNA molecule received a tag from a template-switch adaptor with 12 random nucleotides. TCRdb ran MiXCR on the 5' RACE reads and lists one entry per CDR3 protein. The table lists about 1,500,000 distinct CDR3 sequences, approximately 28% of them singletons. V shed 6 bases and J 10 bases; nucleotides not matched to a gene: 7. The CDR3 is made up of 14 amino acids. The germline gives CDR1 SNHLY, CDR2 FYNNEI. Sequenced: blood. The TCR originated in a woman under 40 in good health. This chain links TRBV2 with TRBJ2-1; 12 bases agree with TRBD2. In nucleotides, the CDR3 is TGTGCCAGCAGCGAGACTAGCGGGGGCCCAGAGCAGTTCTTC. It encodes CASSETSGGPEQFF.